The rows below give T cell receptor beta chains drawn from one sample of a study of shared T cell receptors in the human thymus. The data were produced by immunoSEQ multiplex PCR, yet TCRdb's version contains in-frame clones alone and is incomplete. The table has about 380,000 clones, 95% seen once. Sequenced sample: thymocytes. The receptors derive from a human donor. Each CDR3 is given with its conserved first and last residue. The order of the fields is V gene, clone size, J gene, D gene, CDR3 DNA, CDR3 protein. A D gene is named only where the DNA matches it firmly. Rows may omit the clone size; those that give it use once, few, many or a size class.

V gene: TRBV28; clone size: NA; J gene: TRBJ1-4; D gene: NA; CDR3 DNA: TGTGCCAGCAGTCCACGGGCCGCTGGGATGTTTTTT; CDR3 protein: CASSPRAAGMFF
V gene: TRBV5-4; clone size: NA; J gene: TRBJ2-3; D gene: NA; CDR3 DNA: TGTGCCAGCAGCCCGGGGCCTTCTAGCTCGCATTATAAGTCAGATACGCAGTATTTT; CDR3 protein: CASSPGPSSSHYKSDTQYF
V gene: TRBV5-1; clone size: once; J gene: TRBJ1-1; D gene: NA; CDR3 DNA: TGCGCCAGCAGCTTGCGCCGACAGATTGGGTGGGTAAATGTCGTGAACACTGAAGCTTTCTTT; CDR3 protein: CASSLRRQIGWVNVVNTEAFF
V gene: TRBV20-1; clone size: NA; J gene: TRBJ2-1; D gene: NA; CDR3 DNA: TGCAGTGCTAGCGGGAGACATGAGCAGTTCTTC; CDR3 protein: CSASGRHEQFF
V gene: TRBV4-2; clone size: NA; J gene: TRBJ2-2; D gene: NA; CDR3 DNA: TGTGCCAGCAGCCAAGAGGCTAGCGATCACACCGGGGAGCTGTTTTTT; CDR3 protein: CASSQEASDHTGELFF
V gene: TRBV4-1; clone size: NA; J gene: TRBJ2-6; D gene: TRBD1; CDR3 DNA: TGCGCCAGCAGCCCGACCGGGACAGGGTACTCTGGGGCCAACGTCCTGACTTTC; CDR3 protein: CASSPTGTGYSGANVLTF
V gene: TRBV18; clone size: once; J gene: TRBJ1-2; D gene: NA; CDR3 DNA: TGTGCCAGCTCACCTGGTCGGGATGGCTACACCTTC; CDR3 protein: CASSPGRDGYTF
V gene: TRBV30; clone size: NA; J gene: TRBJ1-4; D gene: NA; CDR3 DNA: TGTGCCTCTTACTGGCTGACTAATGAAAAACTGTTTTTT; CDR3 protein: CASYWLTNEKLFF
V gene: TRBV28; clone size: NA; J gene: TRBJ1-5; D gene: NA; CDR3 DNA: TGTGCCAGCAGTTTATTAGGGCCCTATAGCAATCAGCCCCAGCATTTT; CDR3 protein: CASSLLGPYSNQPQHF
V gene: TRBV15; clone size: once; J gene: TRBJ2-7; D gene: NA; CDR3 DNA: TGTGCCACCAGCAGAGATGGGGGCTCCTACGAGCAGTACTTC; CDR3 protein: CATSRDGGSYEQYF
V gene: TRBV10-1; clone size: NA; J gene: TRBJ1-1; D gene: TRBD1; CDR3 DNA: TGCGCCAGCAGTGATAGTATGCAGGGGGCATGGAACACTGAAGCTTTCTTT; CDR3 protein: CASSDSMQGAWNTEAFF
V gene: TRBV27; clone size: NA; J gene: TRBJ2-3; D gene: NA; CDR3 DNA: TGTGCCAGCAGCCGACTAGACAGGCCCCGGGGGTCTGGTTCCACAGATACGCAGTATTTT; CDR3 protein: CASSRLDRPRGSGSTDTQYF
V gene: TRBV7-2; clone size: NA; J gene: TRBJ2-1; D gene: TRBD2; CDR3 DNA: TGTGCCAGCAGCTTAGCTGGGGGGGTCCCTAATGAGCAGTTCTTC; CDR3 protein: CASSLAGGVPNEQFF
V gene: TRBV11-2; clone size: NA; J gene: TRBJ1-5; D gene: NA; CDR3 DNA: TGTGCCAGCAGCTTCGGCCGGGGTAAGGGCAATCAGCCCCAGCATTTT; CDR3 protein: CASSFGRGKGNQPQHF
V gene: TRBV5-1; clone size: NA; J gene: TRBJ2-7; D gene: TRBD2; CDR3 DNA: TGCGCCAGCAGCTTGGAGGGGACTAGCGGGTTATACGAGCAGTACTTC; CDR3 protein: CASSLEGTSGLYEQYF
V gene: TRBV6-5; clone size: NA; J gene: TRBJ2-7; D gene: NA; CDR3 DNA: TGTGCCAGCAGTTACTCGACAGGATCGCTCTCCTACGAGCAGTACTTC; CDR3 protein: CASSYSTGSLSYEQYF
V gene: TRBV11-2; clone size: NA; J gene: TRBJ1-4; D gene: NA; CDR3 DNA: TGTGCCAGCAGCCTCCGTTGGGGAGATAATGCAACTAATGAAAAACTGTTTTTT; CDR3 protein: CASSLRWGDNATNEKLFF
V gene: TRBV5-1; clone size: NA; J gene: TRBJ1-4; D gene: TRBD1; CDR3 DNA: TGCGCCAGCAGCTTTATCGCTTTACCGGACAGGGGAGGCGAAAAACTGTTTTTT; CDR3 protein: CASSFIALPDRGGEKLFF
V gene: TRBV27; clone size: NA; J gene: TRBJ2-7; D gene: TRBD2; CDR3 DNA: TGTGCCAGCAGGACTAGCGGGAGGGGCTACGAGCAGTACTTC; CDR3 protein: CASRTSGRGYEQYF
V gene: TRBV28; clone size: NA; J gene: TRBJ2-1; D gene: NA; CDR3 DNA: TGTGCCAGCAGTTTCGCCTCGGACACCATTCAATACAATGAGCAGTTCTTC; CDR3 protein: CASSFASDTIQYNEQFF
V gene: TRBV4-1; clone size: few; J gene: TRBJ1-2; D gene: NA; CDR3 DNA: TGCGCCAGCAGCCAAGATCGCACGGGACGGAACTATGGCTACACCTTC; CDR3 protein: CASSQDRTGRNYGYTF
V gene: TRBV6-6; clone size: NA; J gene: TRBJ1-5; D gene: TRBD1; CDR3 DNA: TGTGCCAGCAGTTTCTCGGGACAGAATCAGCCCCAGCATTTT; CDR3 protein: CASSFSGQNQPQHF
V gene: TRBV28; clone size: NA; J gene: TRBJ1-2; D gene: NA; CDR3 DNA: TGTGCCAGCACGGTAGGGAGATCCTATGGCTACACCTTC; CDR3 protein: CASTVGRSYGYTF
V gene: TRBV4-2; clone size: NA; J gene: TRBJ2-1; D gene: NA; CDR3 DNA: TGTGCCAGCAGCCAAGAGGGACACGGTGAGCTCTACAATGAGCAGTTCTTC; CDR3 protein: CASSQEGHGELYNEQFF
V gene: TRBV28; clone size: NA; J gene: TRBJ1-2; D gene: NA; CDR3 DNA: TGTGCCAGCAGTTTATCGGCCCGCGGGTATGGCTACACCTTC; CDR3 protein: CASSLSARGYGYTF
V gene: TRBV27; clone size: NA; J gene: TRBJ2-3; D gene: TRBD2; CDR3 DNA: TGTGCCAGCTCCCGGGGACTAGCGGGAGCGGAGGCAGATACGCAGTATTTT; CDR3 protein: CASSRGLAGAEADTQYF
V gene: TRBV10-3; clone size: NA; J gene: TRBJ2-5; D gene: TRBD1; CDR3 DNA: TGTGCCATCAGTGAGCGACAGGGGGCGGTCCAAGAGACCCAGTACTTC; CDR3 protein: CAISERQGAVQETQYF
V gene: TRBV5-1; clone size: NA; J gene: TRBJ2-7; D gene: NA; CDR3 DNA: TGCGCCAGCAGCTTGGAACGCCGTGACTACGAGCAGTACTTC; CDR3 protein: CASSLERRDYEQYF
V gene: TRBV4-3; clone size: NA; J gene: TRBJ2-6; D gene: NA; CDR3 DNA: TGCGCCAGCAGCCAACGTCGGGGTCAGGGCAGTCCTGGGGCCAACGTCCTGACTTTC; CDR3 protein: CASSQRRGQGSPGANVLTF
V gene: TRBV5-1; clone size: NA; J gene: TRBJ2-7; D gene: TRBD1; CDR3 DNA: TGCGCCAGCAGTCTGCCGGGACAGGGGCACTCCTACGAGCAGTACTTC; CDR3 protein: CASSLPGQGHSYEQYF
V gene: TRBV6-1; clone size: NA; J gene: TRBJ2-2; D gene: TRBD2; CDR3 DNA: TGTGCCGCGGGAGAGTTGGGGAACACCGGGGAGCTGTTTTTT; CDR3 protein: CAAGELGNTGELFF
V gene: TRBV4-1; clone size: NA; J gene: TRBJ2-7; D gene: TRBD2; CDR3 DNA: TGCGCCAGCAGCCAACTTACACCCGGGACTAGCGGGGCAGCCTACGAGCAGTACTTC; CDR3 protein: CASSQLTPGTSGAAYEQYF
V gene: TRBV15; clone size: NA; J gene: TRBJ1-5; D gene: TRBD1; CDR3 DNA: TGTGCCACCAGCAGAGAAGAGAAGGAGACAGGGGATCGTGAGCCCCAGCATTTT; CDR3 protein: CATSREEKETGDREPQHF
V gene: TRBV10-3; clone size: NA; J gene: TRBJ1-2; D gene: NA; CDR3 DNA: TGTGCCACTCCATCAAACAGGGTGGGGTATGGCTACACCTTC; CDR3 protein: CATPSNRVGYGYTF
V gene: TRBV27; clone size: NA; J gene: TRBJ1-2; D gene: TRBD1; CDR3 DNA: TGTGCCAGCACCTTAAGCCCCGGGACAGGCGGCTACACCTTC; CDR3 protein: CASTLSPGTGGYTF
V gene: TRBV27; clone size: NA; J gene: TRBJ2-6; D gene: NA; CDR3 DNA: TGTGCCAGCATGGGGGGGCGCCCCGCCTCTGGGGCCAACGTCCTGACTTTC; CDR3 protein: CASMGGRPASGANVLTF
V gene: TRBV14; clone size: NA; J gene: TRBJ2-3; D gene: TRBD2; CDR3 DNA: TGTGCCAGCAGCCAAGGCGGAGCGGGAGGTAGTGCAGATACGCAGTATTTT; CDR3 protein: CASSQGGAGGSADTQYF
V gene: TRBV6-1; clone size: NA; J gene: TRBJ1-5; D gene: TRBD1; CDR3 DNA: TGTGCCAGCAGTGTCCACAGGGGACGGGTGGGCAATCAGCCCCAGCATTTT; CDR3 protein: CASSVHRGRVGNQPQHF
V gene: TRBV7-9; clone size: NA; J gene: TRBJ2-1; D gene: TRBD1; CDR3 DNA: TGTGCCAGCGCCCACCGGGACAGGGAAATGGGGGAGCAGTTCTTC; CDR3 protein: CASAHRDREMGEQFF
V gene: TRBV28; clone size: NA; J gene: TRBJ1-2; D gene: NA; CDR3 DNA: TGTGCCAGCAGGCCCCTCGACAGAATGTCTAACTATGGCTACACCTTC; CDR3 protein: CASRPLDRMSNYGYTF
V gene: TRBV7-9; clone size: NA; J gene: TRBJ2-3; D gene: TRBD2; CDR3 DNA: TGTGCCAGCAGCTTAGGCACGACTAGCGCTAGCACAGATACGCAGTATTTT; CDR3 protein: CASSLGTTSASTDTQYF
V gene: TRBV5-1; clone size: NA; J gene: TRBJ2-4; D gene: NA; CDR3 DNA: TGCGCCAGCAGCTTGGGTCTAGAGGTTGAAGACAAAAACATTCAGTACTTC; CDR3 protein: CASSLGLEVEDKNIQYF
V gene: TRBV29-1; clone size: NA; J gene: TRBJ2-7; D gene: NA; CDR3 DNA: TGCAGCGTTGAGGCGGGTGCCTACGAGCAGTACTTC; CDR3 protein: CSVEAGAYEQYF
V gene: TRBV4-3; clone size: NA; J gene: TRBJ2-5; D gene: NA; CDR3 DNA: TGCGCCAGCAGCCAAGAACCCGGGACAATTCAAGAGACCCAGTACTTC; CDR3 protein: CASSQEPGTIQETQYF
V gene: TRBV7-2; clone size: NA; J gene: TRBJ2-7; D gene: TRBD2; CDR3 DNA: TGTGCCAGCAGCCCTCTAGCGGGCTCCCCAGAGCAGTACTTC; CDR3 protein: CASSPLAGSPEQYF
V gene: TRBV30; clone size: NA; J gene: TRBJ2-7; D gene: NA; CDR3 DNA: TGTGCCTGTAGGGGACCGGTGAGTCGGGTTGACTACGAGCAGTACTTC; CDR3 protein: CACRGPVSRVDYEQYF
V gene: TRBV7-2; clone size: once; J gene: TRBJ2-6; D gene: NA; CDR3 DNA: TGTGCCAGCAGCTTAGATGGGGAGACCGGGGCCAACGTCCTGACTTTC; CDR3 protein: CASSLDGETGANVLTF
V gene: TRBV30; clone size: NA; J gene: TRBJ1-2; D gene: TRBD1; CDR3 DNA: TGTGCCTGGACTGGGACAGGCGATAACTATGGCTACACCTTC; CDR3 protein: CAWTGTGDNYGYTF
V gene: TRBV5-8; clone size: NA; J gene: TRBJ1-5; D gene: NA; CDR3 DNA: TGTGCCAGCAGCTTGCGGGCCCGAGGGTTCTATAGCAATCAGCCCCAGCATTTT; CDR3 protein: CASSLRARGFYSNQPQHF
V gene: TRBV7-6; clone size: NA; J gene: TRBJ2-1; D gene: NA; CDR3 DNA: TGTGCCAGCCTTGAAGCGGACGGGACATCCGATGAGCAGTTCTTC; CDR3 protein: CASLEADGTSDEQFF
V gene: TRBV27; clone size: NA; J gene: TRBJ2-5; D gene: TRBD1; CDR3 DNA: TGTGCCAGCAGTCCCGGACAGGAACAAGAGACCCAGTACTTC; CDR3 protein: CASSPGQEQETQYF
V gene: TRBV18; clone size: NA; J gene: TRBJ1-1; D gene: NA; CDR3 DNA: TGTGCCAGCTCCCCAGGCGTGGGTGCGATCGACACTGAAGCTTTCTTT; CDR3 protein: CASSPGVGAIDTEAFF
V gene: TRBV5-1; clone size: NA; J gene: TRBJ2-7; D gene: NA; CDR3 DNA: TGCGCCAGCAGGGCGGGACAGGGGTACCTGCGGCTAGCGGGAGACGGTTCGGACGAGCAGTACTTC; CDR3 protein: CASRAGQGYLRLAGDGSDEQYF
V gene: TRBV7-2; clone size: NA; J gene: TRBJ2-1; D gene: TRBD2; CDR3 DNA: TGTGCCAGCAGCTTAGTATTCTGGGCTAGCGGGTCTTACAATGAGCAGTTCTTC; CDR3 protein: CASSLVFWASGSYNEQFF
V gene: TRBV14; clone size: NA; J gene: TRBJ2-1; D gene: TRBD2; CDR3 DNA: TGTGCCAGCAGCCGCCCGGGCGGGGGACTCTACAATGAGCAGTTCTTC; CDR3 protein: CASSRPGGGLYNEQFF
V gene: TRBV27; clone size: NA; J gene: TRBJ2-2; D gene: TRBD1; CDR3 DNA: TGTGCCAGCAGAGGAACAGGGGGCCCCGGGGAGCTGTTTTTT; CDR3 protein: CASRGTGGPGELFF
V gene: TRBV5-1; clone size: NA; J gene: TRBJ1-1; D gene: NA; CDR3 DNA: TGCGCCAGCAGCTTGGGGCCCGCCAGGGGCGTTACGAACACTGAAGCTTTCTTT; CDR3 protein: CASSLGPARGVTNTEAFF
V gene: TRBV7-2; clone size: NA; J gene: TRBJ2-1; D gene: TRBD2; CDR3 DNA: TGTGCCAGCAGCCCCGGGACTAGCGGTCACTCCTACAATGAGCAGTTCTTC; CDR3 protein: CASSPGTSGHSYNEQFF
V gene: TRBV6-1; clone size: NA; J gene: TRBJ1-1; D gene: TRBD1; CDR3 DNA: TGTGCCAGCAGTGAAGAAGAAACAGGGGGGGCCATGAACACTGAAGCTTTCTTT; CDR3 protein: CASSEEETGGAMNTEAFF